These T cell receptor beta chains were read from a single sample in a study of OX40 agonist ivuxolimab in advanced cancers. TCRdb's table, derived via immunoSEQ multiplex PCR, lists solely in-frame clones and lacks some. The table records tens of thousands of clones, 80% to 90% of them present only once. The starting material was CD4+ or CD8+ T cells sorted from blood, obtained in a trial of the OX40 agonist ivuxolimab. These receptors were taken from an adult with an advanced solid tumor such as melanoma, head and neck, liver or kidney cancer. CDR3s include the opening cysteine and the closing phenylalanine or tryptophan. The D gene is left open where the match is weak. Size is stated for part of the rows, as once, few or many counts, or as a class when the clone is expanded.

d_call	v_call	j_call	clone_size	cdr3_nt	cdr3_aa
-	TRBV21-1	TRBJ1-1	-	TGTGCAGGGACAGATAGTGATAGAGGGGACACTGAAGCTTTCTTT	CAGTDSDRGDTEAFF
-	TRBV11-3	TRBJ2-7	-	TGTGCCAGCAGCCCTGGGGGGCAACCAGGGGATGTCGAGCAGTACTTC	CASSPGGQPGDVEQYF
TRBD1	TRBV9	TRBJ1-4	-	TGTGCCAGCAGCGTAGAAGGGACAGGGTATGAAAAACTGTTTTTT	CASSVEGTGYEKLFF
TRBD1	TRBV18	TRBJ1-1	-	TGTGCCAGCTCACCAGGGGACAGCTGGGTGGCTGAAGCTTTCTTT	CASSPGDSWVAEAFF
TRBD1	TRBV29-1	TRBJ2-2	-	TGCAGCGTTACTGGGACAGGAGCTATAGGGGAGCTGTTTTTT	CSVTGTGAIGELFF
-	TRBV5-4	TRBJ2-1	-	TGTGCCAGCAGCTTGGAGCAGAGCTCCTACAATGAGCAGTTCTTC	CASSLEQSSYNEQFF
TRBD1	TRBV11-2	TRBJ2-7	-	TGTGCCAGCAGCCACTGGGCAGGGGGCGACGAGCAGTACTTC	CASSHWAGGDEQYF
TRBD2	TRBV4-2	TRBJ2-1	-	TGTGCCAGCAGCCAAGATATCGTCCAGCGGGGTTACAATGAGCAGTTCTTC	CASSQDIVQRGYNEQFF
-	TRBV9	TRBJ1-2	-	TGTGCCAGCAGCGGTGAGACAGGAGGCTATGGCTACACCTTC	CASSGETGGYGYTF
-	TRBV11-2	TRBJ2-4	-	TGTGCCAGCAGCTTGGGGCAGGGAAGCATTCAGTACTTC	CASSLGQGSIQYF
TRBD2	TRBV7-9	TRBJ2-7	-	TGTGCCAGCAGTCCAGCGGGGGCTGGCTCCTACGAGCAGTACTTC	CASSPAGAGSYEQYF
-	TRBV27	TRBJ2-4	-	TGTGCCAGCAGTTTATGGTCCCCAGGAATGGAAAACATTCAGTACTTC	CASSLWSPGMENIQYF
TRBD2	TRBV6-5	TRBJ2-1	-	TGTGCCAGCAGCCGAACTAGCGGGATCTACAATGAGCAGTTCTTC	CASSRTSGIYNEQFF
-	TRBV15	TRBJ2-3	-	TGTGCCACCGCTCCACCCGGTAGACCTAGCACAGATACGCAGTATTTT	CATAPPGRPSTDTQYF
-	TRBV9	TRBJ1-1	-	TGTGCCAGCAGCGCTGGACAGAGTGAAGCTTTCTTT	CASSAGQSEAFF
-	TRBV9	TRBJ2-1	-	TGTGCCAGCAGCGTCGGCCGGACAGACAATGAGCAGTTCTTC	CASSVGRTDNEQFF
-	TRBV12-1	TRBJ1-2	-	TGTGCCAGCAGCTACGGGAGACATGGCTACACCTTC	CASSYGRHGYTF
-	TRBV5-6	TRBJ1-1	-	TGTGCCAGCAACCAAGACACAGGTACTGAAGCTTTCTTT	CASNQDTGTEAFF
TRBD1	TRBV11-2	TRBJ2-7	-	TGTGCCAGCAGCCCTCTCCAACGACAGGGGGTCTACGAGCAGTACTTC	CASSPLQRQGVYEQYF
TRBD2	TRBV5-4	TRBJ2-1	-	TGTGCCAGCAGCGGGGCGGGACTAGCGGGGGGCCGCTCCTACAATGAGCAGTTCTTC	CASSGAGLAGGRSYNEQFF
TRBD2	TRBV14	TRBJ2-7	-	TGTGCCAGCAGCCAAGGAGCGGGAGTCTCCTACGAGCAGTACTTC	CASSQGAGVSYEQYF
-	TRBV27	TRBJ2-7	-	TGTGCCAGCAGTTCCCCCCAGGGCCCCTACGAGCAGTACTTC	CASSSPQGPYEQYF
-	TRBV7-2	TRBJ1-3	-	TGTGCCAGCAGCCCAAGGGGCGATTCACTCCTTGGAAACACCATATATTTT	CASSPRGDSLLGNTIYF
-	TRBV4-1	TRBJ1-1	-	TGCGCCAGCAGCCAAGACCCAGCCTATGAAGCTTTCTTT	CASSQDPAYEAFF
-	TRBV5-8	TRBJ2-1	-	TGTGCCAGCAGCGCACGACTGAGCTCCTACAATGAGCAGTTCTTC	CASSARLSSYNEQFF
TRBD1	TRBV4-2	TRBJ1-5	-	TGTGCCAGCAGCCCGGGGCCGGGACAGGGGGCGCTTGAGCCCCAGCATTTT	CASSPGPGQGALEPQHF
TRBD1	TRBV19	TRBJ1-5	-	TGTGCCAGTAGTACCCTAGGGACAGCATATAGCAATCAGCCCCAGCATTTT	CASSTLGTAYSNQPQHF
-	TRBV30	TRBJ1-5	-	TGTGCCTGGAGTGAAGAGGGCTATTTCAATCAGCCCCAGCATTTT	CAWSEEGYFNQPQHF
-	TRBV9	TRBJ2-5	-	TGTGCCAGCAGCGATCTCCTGGCGGTACAAGAGACCCAGTACTTC	CASSDLLAVQETQYF
-	TRBV9	TRBJ1-1	-	TGTGCCAGCAGCGGGGGGGACCTAGACGGGAACACTGAAGCTTTCTTT	CASSGGDLDGNTEAFF
-	TRBV19	TRBJ2-7	-	TGTGCCACCGGGACGGCCTCCTACGAGCAGTACTTC	CATGTASYEQYF
TRBD1	TRBV5-8	TRBJ1-2	-	TGTGCCAGCAGCTGGACAGGGGAGACCTTC	CASSWTGETF
-	TRBV9	TRBJ2-3	-	TGTGCCAGCAGCGTAGTCGGGACTAGCACAGATACGCAGTATTTT	CASSVVGTSTDTQYF
TRBD2	TRBV30	TRBJ2-7	-	TGTGCCTGGAGAGCCCCGGGACTAGCGGCGCCCTACTACGAGCAGTACTTC	CAWRAPGLAAPYYEQYF
-	TRBV11-2	TRBJ1-1	-	TGTGCCAGCAGCTTAGGACCGAACACTGAAGCTTTCTTT	CASSLGPNTEAFF
TRBD2	TRBV7-2	TRBJ2-1	-	TGTGCCAGCACCGCCTTTAGCGGGGGATCCTACAATGAGCAGTTCTTC	CASTAFSGGSYNEQFF
TRBD1	TRBV9	TRBJ1-1	once	TGTGCCAGCAGCGTAGGGGACAGGGAGCGGGGCACTGAAGCTTTCTTT	CASSVGDRERGTEAFF
-	TRBV5-8	TRBJ1-1	-	TGTGCCAGCAGGTCTACGGGACGCTTAAACACTGAAGCTTTCTTT	CASRSTGRLNTEAFF
TRBD1	TRBV7-2	TRBJ1-4	few	TGTGCCAGCAGCTTAGACCTCGTAGGGGGCCATAATGAAAAACTGTTTTTT	CASSLDLVGGHNEKLFF
-	TRBV21-1	TRBJ1-2	-	TGTGCCAGCAGCAAAGACGCTAGGAGCCGAGACTATGGCTACACCTTC	CASSKDARSRDYGYTF
-	TRBV10-3	TRBJ2-7	-	TGTGCCATCAGTGAGGGAACCTACGAGCAGTACTTC	CAISEGTYEQYF
-	TRBV5-4	TRBJ2-3	-	TGTGCCAGCAGTTTGCCGGGGTCCCCGACTTCAGATACGCAGTATTTT	CASSLPGSPTSDTQYF
TRBD2	TRBV27	TRBJ2-1	-	TGTGCCAGCAGTCCCCGGACTAGCGGGGATGAGCAGTTCTTC	CASSPRTSGDEQFF
-	TRBV2	TRBJ2-5	-	TGTGCCAGCAGTCTCCAGGTCCCCCGAGAGACCCAGTACTTC	CASSLQVPRETQYF
TRBD2	TRBV5-6	TRBJ2-1	-	TGTGCCAGCGCTCATAGCGGGAGGAACAATGAGCAGTTCTTC	CASAHSGRNNEQFF
TRBD1	TRBV25-1	TRBJ1-6	-	TGTGCCAGCAGTGACTGGGACAGCAATTCACCCCTCCACTTT	CASSDWDSNSPLHF
TRBD1	TRBV19	TRBJ1-1	few	TGTGCCAGTAGTTTCGGGACAGCGAACACTGAAGCTTTCTTT	CASSFGTANTEAFF
-	TRBV6-6	TRBJ1-6	-	TGTGCCAGCAGTTATGTCGGGAATTCACCCCTCCACTTT	CASSYVGNSPLHF
TRBD1	TRBV29-1	TRBJ1-5	-	TGCAGCGTTGAGACAGGGGATTCGGATCAGCCCCAGCATTTT	CSVETGDSDQPQHF
-	TRBV2	TRBJ1-3	-	TGTGCCTCCCAGCCCCGCGACTCTGGAAACACCATATATTTT	CASQPRDSGNTIYF
-	TRBV12-2	TRBJ2-3	-	TGTGCAAGTCGCTTTAAACTGAGCACAGATACGCAGTATTTT	CASRFKLSTDTQYF
TRBD1	TRBV19	TRBJ2-1	-	TGTGCCAGTAGTGTCGGGACAGATAACAATGAGCAGTTCTTC	CASSVGTDNNEQFF
-	TRBV10-2	TRBJ2-7	-	TGCGCCAGCAGTGAGTTGGGACAAGGGGAATGGGACGAGCAGTACTTC	CASSELGQGEWDEQYF